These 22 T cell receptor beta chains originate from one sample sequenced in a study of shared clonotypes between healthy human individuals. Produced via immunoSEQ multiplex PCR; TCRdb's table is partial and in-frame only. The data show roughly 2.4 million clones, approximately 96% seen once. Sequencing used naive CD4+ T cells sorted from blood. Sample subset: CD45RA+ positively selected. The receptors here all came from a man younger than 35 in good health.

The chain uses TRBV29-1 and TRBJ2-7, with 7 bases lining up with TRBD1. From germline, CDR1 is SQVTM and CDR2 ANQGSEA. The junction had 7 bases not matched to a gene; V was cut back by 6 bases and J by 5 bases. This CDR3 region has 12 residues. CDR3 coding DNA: TGCAGCGTCCGGGACAGTACCCACGAGCAGTACTTC. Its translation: CSVRDSTHEQYF.

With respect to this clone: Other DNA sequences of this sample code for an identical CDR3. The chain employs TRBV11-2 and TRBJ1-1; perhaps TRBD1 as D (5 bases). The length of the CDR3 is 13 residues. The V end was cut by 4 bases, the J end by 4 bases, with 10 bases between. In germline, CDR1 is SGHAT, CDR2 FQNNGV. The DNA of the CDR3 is TGTGCCAGCAGCTCGCAGGGTACCACTGAAGCTTTCTTT. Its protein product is CASSSQGTTEAFF.

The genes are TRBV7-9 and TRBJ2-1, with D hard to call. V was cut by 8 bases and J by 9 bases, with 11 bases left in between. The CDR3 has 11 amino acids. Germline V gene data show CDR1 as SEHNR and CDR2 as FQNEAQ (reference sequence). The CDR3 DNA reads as TGTGCCAGCGAGCCCCTGGGTGAGCAGTTCTTC. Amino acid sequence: CASEPLGEQFF. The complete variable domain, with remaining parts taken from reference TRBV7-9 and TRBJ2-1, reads DTGVSQNPRHKITKRGQNVTFRCDPISEHNRLYWYRQTLGQGPEFLTYFQNEAQLEKSRLLSDRFSAERPKGSFSTLEIQRTEQGDSAMYLCASEPLGEQFFGPGTRLTVL.

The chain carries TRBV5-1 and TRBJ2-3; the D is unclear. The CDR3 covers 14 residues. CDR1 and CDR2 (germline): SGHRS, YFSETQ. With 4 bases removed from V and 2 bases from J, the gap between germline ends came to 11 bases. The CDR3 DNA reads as TGCGCCAGCAGCCCCTACTATTACACAGATACGCAGTATTTT. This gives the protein CASSPYYYTDTQYF.

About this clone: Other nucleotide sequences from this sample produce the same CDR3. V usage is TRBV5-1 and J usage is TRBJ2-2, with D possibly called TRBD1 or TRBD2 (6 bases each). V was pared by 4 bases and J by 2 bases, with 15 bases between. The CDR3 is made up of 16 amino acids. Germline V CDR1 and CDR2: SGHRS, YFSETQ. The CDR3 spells CASSPVGGLNTGELFF. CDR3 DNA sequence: TGCGCCAGCAGCCCCGTAGGGGGACTTAACACCGGGGAGCTGTTTTTT.

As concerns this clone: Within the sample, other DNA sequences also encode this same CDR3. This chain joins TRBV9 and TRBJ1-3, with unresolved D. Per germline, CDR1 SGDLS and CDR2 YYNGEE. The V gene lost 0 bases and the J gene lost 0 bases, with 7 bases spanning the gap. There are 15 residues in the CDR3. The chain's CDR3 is CASSVGTGSGNTIYF. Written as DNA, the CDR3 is TGTGCCAGCAGCGTAGGGACGGGCTCTGGAAACACCATATATTTT.

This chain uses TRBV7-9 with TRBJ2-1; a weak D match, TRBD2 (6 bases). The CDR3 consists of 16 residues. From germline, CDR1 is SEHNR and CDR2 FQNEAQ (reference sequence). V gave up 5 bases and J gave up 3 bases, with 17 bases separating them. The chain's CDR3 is CASSLRARDFYNEQFF. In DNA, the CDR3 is TGTGCCAGCAGCCTTCGGGCTAGGGACTTCTACAATGAGCAGTTCTTC.

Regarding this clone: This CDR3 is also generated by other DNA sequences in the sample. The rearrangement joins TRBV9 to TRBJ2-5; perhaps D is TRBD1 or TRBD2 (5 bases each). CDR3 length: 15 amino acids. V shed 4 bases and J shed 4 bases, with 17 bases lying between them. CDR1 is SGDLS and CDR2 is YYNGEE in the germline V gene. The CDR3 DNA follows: TGTGCCAGCAGCCCTAGTGGGGGAGTTGGAGAGACCCAGTACTTC. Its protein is CASSPSGGVGETQYF.

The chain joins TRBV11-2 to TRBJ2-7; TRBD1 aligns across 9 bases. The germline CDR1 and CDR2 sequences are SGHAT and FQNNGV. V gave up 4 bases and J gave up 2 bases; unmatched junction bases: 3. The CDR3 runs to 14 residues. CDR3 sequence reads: CASSWGQGPYEQYF. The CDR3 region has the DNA TGTGCCAGCAGCTGGGGACAGGGCCCCTACGAGCAGTACTTC.

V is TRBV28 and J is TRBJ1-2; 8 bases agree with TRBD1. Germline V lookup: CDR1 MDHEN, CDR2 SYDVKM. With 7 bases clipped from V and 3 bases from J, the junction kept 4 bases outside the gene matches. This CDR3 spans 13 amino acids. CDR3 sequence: CASNVQGDYGYTF. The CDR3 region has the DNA TGTGCCAGCAACGTACAGGGGGACTATGGCTACACCTTC.

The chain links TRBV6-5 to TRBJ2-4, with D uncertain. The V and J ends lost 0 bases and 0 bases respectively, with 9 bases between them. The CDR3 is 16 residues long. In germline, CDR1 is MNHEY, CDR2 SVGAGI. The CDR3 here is CASSYSNSLAKNIQYF. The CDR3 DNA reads TGTGCCAGCAGTTACTCCAATTCACTAGCCAAAAACATTCAGTACTTC.

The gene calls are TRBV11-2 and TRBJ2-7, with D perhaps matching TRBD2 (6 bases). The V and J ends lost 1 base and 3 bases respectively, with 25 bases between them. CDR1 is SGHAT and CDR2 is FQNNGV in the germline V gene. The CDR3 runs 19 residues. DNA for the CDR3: TGTGCCAGCAGCTTAGTGGGGACTCCGCTCACGATTTGGGACTACGAGCAGTACTTC. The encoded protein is CASSLVGTPLTIWDYEQYF.

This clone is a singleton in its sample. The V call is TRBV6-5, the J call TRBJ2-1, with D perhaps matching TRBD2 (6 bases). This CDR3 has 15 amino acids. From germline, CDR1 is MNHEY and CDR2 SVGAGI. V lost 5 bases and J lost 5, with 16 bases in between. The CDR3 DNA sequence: TGTGCCAGCAGTCCTCCGCGGAGGGCCAACAATGAGCAGTTCTTC. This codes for CASSPPRRANNEQFF.

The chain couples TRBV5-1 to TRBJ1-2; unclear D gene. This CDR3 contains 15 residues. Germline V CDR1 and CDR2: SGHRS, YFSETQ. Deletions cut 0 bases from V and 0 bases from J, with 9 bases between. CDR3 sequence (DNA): TGCGCCAGCAGCTTGGTGCCCGGGACTAACTATGGCTACACCTTC. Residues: CASSLVPGTNYGYTF.

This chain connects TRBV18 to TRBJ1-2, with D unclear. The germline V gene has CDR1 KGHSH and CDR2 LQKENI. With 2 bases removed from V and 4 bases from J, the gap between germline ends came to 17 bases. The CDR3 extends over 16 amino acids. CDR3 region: CASSPLGRPTGYGYTF. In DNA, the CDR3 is TGTGCCAGCTCACCATTAGGCCGACCGACGGGCTATGGCTACACCTTC. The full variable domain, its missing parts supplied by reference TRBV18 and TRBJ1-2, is NAGVMQNPRHLVRRRGQEARLRCSPMKGHSHVYWYRQLPEEGLKFMVYLQKENIIDESGMPKERFSAEFPKEGPSILRIQQVVRGDSAAYFCASSPLGRPTGYGYTFGSGTRLTVV.

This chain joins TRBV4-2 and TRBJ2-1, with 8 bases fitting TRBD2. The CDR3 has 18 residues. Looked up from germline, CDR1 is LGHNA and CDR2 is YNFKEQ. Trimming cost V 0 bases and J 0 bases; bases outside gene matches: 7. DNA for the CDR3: TGTGCCAGCAGCCAAGAAACCTTAGCGGGGATCTCCTACAATGAGCAGTTCTTC. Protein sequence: CASSQETLAGISYNEQFF.

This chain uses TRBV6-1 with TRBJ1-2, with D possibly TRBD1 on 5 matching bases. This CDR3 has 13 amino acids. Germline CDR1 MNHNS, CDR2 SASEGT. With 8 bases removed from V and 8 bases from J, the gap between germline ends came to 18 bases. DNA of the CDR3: TGTGCCAGCGCGGAAAGGGGCCTTGGGGGCTACACCTTC. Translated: CASAERGLGGYTF.

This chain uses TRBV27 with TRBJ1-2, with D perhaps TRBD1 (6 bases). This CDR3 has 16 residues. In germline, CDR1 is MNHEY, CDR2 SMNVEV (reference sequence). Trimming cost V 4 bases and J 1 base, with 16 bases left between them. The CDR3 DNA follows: TGTGCCAGCAGTTCCCTGGGGGCAGAGTTTAACTATGGCTACACCTTC. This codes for CASSSLGAEFNYGYTF.

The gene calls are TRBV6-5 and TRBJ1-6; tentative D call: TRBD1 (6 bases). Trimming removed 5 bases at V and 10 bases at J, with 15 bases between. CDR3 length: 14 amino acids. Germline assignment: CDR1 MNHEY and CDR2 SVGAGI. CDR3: CASSDTGNNSPLHF. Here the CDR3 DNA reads TGTGCCAGCAGTGATACAGGGAACAACTCACCCCTCCACTTT.

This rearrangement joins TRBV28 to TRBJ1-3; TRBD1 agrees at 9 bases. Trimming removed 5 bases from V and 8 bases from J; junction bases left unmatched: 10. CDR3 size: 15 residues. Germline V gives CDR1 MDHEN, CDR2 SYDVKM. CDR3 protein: CASSPGQGRRDTIYF. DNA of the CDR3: TGTGCCAGCAGTCCGGGACAGGGACGAAGGGACACCATATATTTT.

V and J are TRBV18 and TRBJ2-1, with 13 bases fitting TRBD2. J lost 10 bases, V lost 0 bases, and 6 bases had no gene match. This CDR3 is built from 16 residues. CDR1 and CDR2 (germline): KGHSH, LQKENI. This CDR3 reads CASSPPSRLAGGEQFF. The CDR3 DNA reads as TGTGCCAGCTCACCACCGTCGCGACTAGCGGGAGGCGAGCAGTTCTTC.

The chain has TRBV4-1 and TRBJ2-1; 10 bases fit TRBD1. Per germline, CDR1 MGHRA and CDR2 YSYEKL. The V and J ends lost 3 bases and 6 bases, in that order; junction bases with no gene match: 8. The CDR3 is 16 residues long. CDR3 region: CASSQDPGQGTNEQFF. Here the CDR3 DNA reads TGCGCCAGCAGCCAGGACCCGGGACAGGGGACCAATGAGCAGTTCTTC.